These T cell receptor beta chains were read from a single sample in a study of control samples from healthy donors and cancer patients. Repertoires were generated with immunoSEQ multiplex PCR, while TCRdb's copy carries only in-frame clones and drops some. The sample has tens of thousands of clones, approximately 88% seen once. Specimen: PBMCs. These receptors were collected from a woman aged 50 to 65 with lung cancer. Each CDR3 is given with its conserved first and last residue. Size values are once, few and many counts, or a class for expanded clones, and some rows have none.

V gene: TRBV6-2/TRBV6-3; clone size: -; CDR3 protein: CASSGLVDGPYEQYF
V gene: TRBV7-2; clone size: -; CDR3 protein: CASSFGQGNQPQHF
V gene: TRBV20-1; clone size: -; CDR3 protein: CSASLLAGGTGELFF
V gene: TRBV9; clone size: -; CDR3 protein: CASSVAMEGGGEAFF
V gene: TRBV7-9; clone size: -; CDR3 protein: CASSFLGDQPQHF
V gene: TRBV29-1; clone size: -; CDR3 protein: CSVEQGLLNTEAFF
V gene: TRBV7-9; clone size: -; CDR3 protein: CASSFTPGLAWEQYF
V gene: TRBV12-3/TRBV12-4; clone size: -; CDR3 protein: CASSGGRGVEAFF
V gene: TRBV27; clone size: -; CDR3 protein: CASSLMGQGPEAFF
V gene: TRBV5-4; clone size: -; CDR3 protein: CASSVGGLPEAFF
V gene: TRBV5-4; clone size: -; CDR3 protein: CASSSASSNEQYF
V gene: TRBV6-5; clone size: -; CDR3 protein: CASSSLPGAGNEQFF
V gene: TRBV6-2/TRBV6-3; clone size: -; CDR3 protein: CASSYDYEQYF
V gene: TRBV5-6; clone size: -; CDR3 protein: CASSLEQGADGYTF
V gene: TRBV4-1; clone size: -; CDR3 protein: CASSQDQGLQPQHF
V gene: TRBV6-1; clone size: -; CDR3 protein: CASSEGIGQGYYGYTF
V gene: TRBV12-5; clone size: -; CDR3 protein: CASGPRDREIRKQFF
V gene: TRBV19; clone size: -; CDR3 protein: CVSTDDWGSDTGELFF
V gene: TRBV7-9; clone size: once; CDR3 protein: CASSGTGTGGMAQHF
V gene: TRBV27; clone size: -; CDR3 protein: CASSLRQGNQPQHF
V gene: TRBV12-3/TRBV12-4; clone size: -; CDR3 protein: CASSLQPNQPQHF
V gene: TRBV30; clone size: -; CDR3 protein: CAWSPGGLTEAFF
V gene: TRBV18; clone size: -; CDR3 protein: CASSPLSGTLDEQYF
V gene: TRBV4-1; clone size: -; CDR3 protein: CASSQSLLAGGSSYEQYF
V gene: TRBV7-9; clone size: -; CDR3 protein: CASSLKGRTGTGFTDTQYF
V gene: TRBV19; clone size: -; CDR3 protein: CASSIDRDQPQHF
V gene: TRBV20-1; clone size: -; CDR3 protein: CSASQGPGNQPQHF
V gene: TRBV6-5; clone size: -; CDR3 protein: CASSSFTGQDYGYTF
V gene: TRBV7-2; clone size: -; CDR3 protein: CASSLETGELFF
V gene: TRBV2; clone size: -; CDR3 protein: CASRDSLNTEAFF
V gene: TRBV7-9; clone size: -; CDR3 protein: CASSFGTGGIAGNTIYF
V gene: TRBV24-1; clone size: -; CDR3 protein: CATSGEGYGYTF
V gene: TRBV25-1; clone size: -; CDR3 protein: CATRGRGYTGELFF
V gene: TRBV18; clone size: -; CDR3 protein: CASSPQRGSQPQHF
V gene: TRBV6-6; clone size: -; CDR3 protein: CASTPLRADGANVLTF
V gene: TRBV24-1; clone size: -; CDR3 protein: CATSDLRGGYTF
V gene: TRBV7-3; clone size: -; CDR3 protein: CASSYDRGGADTQYF
V gene: TRBV4-1; clone size: -; CDR3 protein: CASSQDRGQGLNTEAFF
V gene: TRBV30; clone size: -; CDR3 protein: CAWSVLTEYRVGSTEAFF
V gene: TRBV7-9; clone size: -; CDR3 protein: CASSILRGATDTQYF
V gene: TRBV12-3/TRBV12-4; clone size: few; CDR3 protein: CASSLTGTYTF